The rows below give T cell receptor beta chains drawn from one sample of a study of shared clonotypes between healthy human individuals. Libraries were prepared by immunoSEQ multiplex PCR; TCRdb keeps only in-frame clonotypes and omits some of them. The data hold hundreds of thousands of clones, with 80% to 95% observed a single time. The source material was naive CD8+ T cells sorted from blood. These receptor sequences come from a man younger than 45 in good health. Each CDR3 is given with its conserved first and last residue. A D gene is named only where the DNA matches it firmly. Clone size is stated in some rows and not others, as once, few, many or a class when expanded.

V: TRBV25-1
J: TRBJ2-5
size: NA
D: NA
DNA: TGTGCCAGCAGTGAATATAGGGTCCAAGAGACCCAGTACTTC
CDR3: CASSEYRVQETQYF

V: TRBV7-8
J: TRBJ2-7
size: NA
D: NA
DNA: TGTGCCAGCAGCTTAGAGGGGGGGCTTACCTACGAGCAGTACTTC
CDR3: CASSLEGGLTYEQYF

V: TRBV19
J: TRBJ2-3
size: NA
D: NA
DNA: TGTGCCAGTAGTATGTCCGACGGAAGGAGTGCAGATACGCAGTATTTT
CDR3: CASSMSDGRSADTQYF

V: TRBV5-1
J: TRBJ2-5
size: NA
D: NA
DNA: TGCGCCAGCAGCCACTCAGGGACGGCAAGGAAGACCCAGTACTTC
CDR3: CASSHSGTARKTQYF

V: TRBV19
J: TRBJ1-5
size: NA
D: NA
DNA: TGTGCCAGTAGTATCTTGGACAGCGATCAGCCCCAGCATTTT
CDR3: CASSILDSDQPQHF

V: TRBV7-8
J: TRBJ1-2
size: once
D: TRBD1
DNA: TGTGCCAGCAGCCCCTCGGGACAGGGGAATGGCTACACCTTC
CDR3: CASSPSGQGNGYTF

V: TRBV7-9
J: TRBJ2-6
size: NA
D: NA
DNA: TGTGCCAGCAGCGCCAGCAGGGCTGGGGCCAACGTCCTGACTTTC
CDR3: CASSASRAGANVLTF

V: TRBV7-9
J: TRBJ2-7
size: NA
D: TRBD2
DNA: TGTGCCAGCAGCCATAGGCGTGCAGGGAGGACTAGCGGGTCCTACGAGCAGTACTTC
CDR3: CASSHRRAGRTSGSYEQYF

V: TRBV29-1
J: TRBJ2-5
size: NA
D: TRBD1
DNA: TGCAGCGAATCTGGGGGACAGGGGGAAGTTCTGGAGACCCAGTACTTC
CDR3: CSESGGQGEVLETQYF

V: TRBV6-6
J: TRBJ1-5
size: NA
D: NA
DNA: TGTGCCAGCAGTTCCTTGGAGGGTCTGGAGCCCCAGCATTTT
CDR3: CASSSLEGLEPQHF

V: TRBV7-8
J: TRBJ2-7
size: once
D: NA
DNA: TGTGCCAGCAGCCCACTAGGGGCCCCTGAAGTATACGAGCAGTACTTC
CDR3: CASSPLGAPEVYEQYF

V: TRBV29-1
J: TRBJ2-7
size: NA
D: TRBD2
DNA: TGCAGCATCATGACGACTAGCGGGAGCCAAGAGCAGTACTTC
CDR3: CSIMTTSGSQEQYF

V: TRBV7-2
J: TRBJ2-3
size: NA
D: NA
DNA: TGTGCCAGCAGCTTGGGTAGCGGCCTTGGGAGAGATACGCAGTATTTT
CDR3: CASSLGSGLGRDTQYF

V: TRBV19
J: TRBJ1-1
size: NA
D: TRBD1
DNA: TGTGCCAGTAGTATAGGACAGGGGTTGAACACTGAAGCTTTCTTT
CDR3: CASSIGQGLNTEAFF

V: TRBV7-8
J: TRBJ1-2
size: NA
D: TRBD1
DNA: TGTGCCAGCAGTTCGGGGGGACAGAATTCTCTTGGCTACACCTTC
CDR3: CASSSGGQNSLGYTF

V: TRBV14
J: TRBJ2-7
size: once
D: NA
DNA: TGTGCCAGCAGCTCCTCGCGGGATTCTTCCTACGAGCAGTACTTC
CDR3: CASSSSRDSSYEQYF

V: TRBV7-9
J: TRBJ2-3
size: NA
D: NA
DNA: TGTGCCAGCAGCCCCGGGGGACAGTACACAGATACGCAGTATTTT
CDR3: CASSPGGQYTDTQYF

V: TRBV7-3
J: TRBJ2-7
size: NA
D: NA
DNA: TGTGCCAGCAGCCCCGGAGGCGGATCCTACGAGCAGTACTTC
CDR3: CASSPGGGSYEQYF

V: TRBV4-1
J: TRBJ1-2
size: NA
D: TRBD1
DNA: TGCGCCAGCAGCCATCGTCTCGGGACAGGGGGTAACTATGGCTACACCTTC
CDR3: CASSHRLGTGGNYGYTF

V: TRBV7-9
J: TRBJ2-7
size: NA
D: TRBD2
DNA: TGTGCCAGCAGCTTAAGTTTAGCGGGGACGATCTCCTACGAGCAGTACTTC
CDR3: CASSLSLAGTISYEQYF

V: TRBV6-6
J: TRBJ2-1
size: NA
D: TRBD2
DNA: TGTGCCAGCAGTTATCCGGGACTAGCGGACTACAATGAGCAGTTCTTC
CDR3: CASSYPGLADYNEQFF

V: TRBV7-9
J: TRBJ2-3
size: NA
D: TRBD2
DNA: TGTGCCAGCAGCTACCTAGCGGGAGGGACAGATACGCAGTATTTT
CDR3: CASSYLAGGTDTQYF

V: TRBV7-9
J: TRBJ2-1
size: NA
D: NA
DNA: TGTGCCAGCAGCTTTGGGTTGGGGGAGAGCTTATACAATGAGCAGTTCTTC
CDR3: CASSFGLGESLYNEQFF

V: TRBV7-6
J: TRBJ2-1
size: NA
D: NA
DNA: TGTGCCAGCAGCTTAGGGACGGTGGGTGACAATGAGCAGTTCTTC
CDR3: CASSLGTVGDNEQFF

V: TRBV27
J: TRBJ2-5
size: NA
D: TRBD1
DNA: TGTGCCAGCAGTCTGGGGACAGGGCTCCACCAAGAGACCCAGTACTTC
CDR3: CASSLGTGLHQETQYF

V: TRBV6-1
J: TRBJ2-1
size: NA
D: NA
DNA: TGTGCCAGCAGTGAAGTTCAGACCGATGAGCAGTTCTTC
CDR3: CASSEVQTDEQFF

V: TRBV7-2
J: TRBJ1-5
size: NA
D: TRBD1
DNA: TGTGCCAGCAGCTCCACAGGGGGCGTCCGTTATAGCAATCAGCCCCAGCATTTT
CDR3: CASSSTGGVRYSNQPQHF

V: TRBV7-9
J: TRBJ2-1
size: NA
D: NA
DNA: TGTGCCAGCAGCAGTAGCGGTCTTGGTGACAATGAGCAGTTCTTC
CDR3: CASSSSGLGDNEQFF

V: TRBV6-4
J: TRBJ2-3
size: NA
D: TRBD2
DNA: TGTGCCAGCAGTGGGACTAGCGAGGCAGATACGCAGTATTTT
CDR3: CASSGTSEADTQYF

V: TRBV7-9
J: TRBJ2-7
size: once
D: NA
DNA: TGTGCCAGCAGCTTAAAAGGACCTCACGAGCAGTACTTC
CDR3: CASSLKGPHEQYF

V: TRBV19
J: TRBJ2-1
size: few
D: TRBD2
DNA: TGTGCCAGTAGTATCGGAGGCGGGGGGAGCCGCGTCTTC
CDR3: CASSIGGGGSRVF

V: TRBV2
J: TRBJ1-1
size: NA
D: NA
DNA: TGTGCCAGCAGTTTCCGACCCACAGGGATGGACACTGAAGCTTTCTTT
CDR3: CASSFRPTGMDTEAFF

V: TRBV7-9
J: TRBJ2-4
size: NA
D: NA
DNA: TGTGCCAGCAGCCAAGCGGGCAGTGAAACCAAAAACATTCAGTACTTC
CDR3: CASSQAGSETKNIQYF

V: TRBV5-1
J: TRBJ2-7
size: NA
D: NA
DNA: TGCGCCAGCAGCCCAGGAATAAACTCCTACGAGCAGTACTTC
CDR3: CASSPGINSYEQYF

V: TRBV6-5
J: TRBJ2-7
size: NA
D: NA
DNA: TGTGCCAGCAGTTACACGGGACTCTCGTCCGAGCAGTACTTC
CDR3: CASSYTGLSSEQYF

V: TRBV6-4
J: TRBJ2-7
size: NA
D: NA
DNA: TGTGCCAGCGGAACACTTCACCCCTGCTACGAGCAGTACTTC
CDR3: CASGTLHPCYEQYF

V: TRBV4-1
J: TRBJ2-1
size: NA
D: TRBD2
DNA: TGCGCCAGCAGCCAAGATCGGACTAGCGGGAGTGGCGATGAGCAGTTCTTC
CDR3: CASSQDRTSGSGDEQFF

V: TRBV7-2
J: TRBJ2-7
size: NA
D: TRBD2
DNA: TGTGCCAGCAGCTCCTATGGAAGCGGGAACAACGAGCAGTACTTC
CDR3: CASSSYGSGNNEQYF

V: TRBV27
J: TRBJ1-5
size: NA
D: TRBD1
DNA: TGTGCCAGCAGTTCCTACGGACCGGGACAGACGACTGTAGCCCAGCATTTT
CDR3: CASSSYGPGQTTVAQHF

V: TRBV11-2
J: TRBJ2-5
size: once
D: NA
DNA: TGTGCCAGCAGCGTGGACCTTAGTGGGATGGGGTTTGTGGAGACCCAGTACTTC
CDR3: CASSVDLSGMGFVETQYF

V: TRBV4-3
J: TRBJ2-7
size: NA
D: NA
DNA: TGCGCCAGCAGCCAAGTGGTTAACTTGGGGCAGGGCAACTACGAGCAGTACTTC
CDR3: CASSQVVNLGQGNYEQYF

V: TRBV5-1
J: TRBJ2-7
size: NA
D: TRBD1
DNA: TGCGCCAGCAGCCCCCGGGACAGGATAAACGAGCAGTACTTC
CDR3: CASSPRDRINEQYF

V: TRBV2
J: TRBJ2-1
size: NA
D: NA
DNA: TGTGCCAGTTGGGATTCCTACAATGAGCAGTTCTTC
CDR3: CASWDSYNEQFF

V: TRBV7-6
J: TRBJ2-5
size: NA
D: TRBD2
DNA: TGTGCCAGCAGCCCTCAGCGGGAGGGGAGGGTGTCCCAGTACTTC
CDR3: CASSPQREGRVSQYF

V: TRBV6-5
J: TRBJ2-7
size: NA
D: NA
DNA: TGTGCCAGCAGTGTAGGGGCCTCCTTATACGAGCAGTACTTC
CDR3: CASSVGASLYEQYF

V: TRBV7-5
J: TRBJ1-2
size: NA
D: NA
DNA: TGTGTCAGAAGCTCCGGAGGGCTCTATGGCTACACCTTC
CDR3: CVRSSGGLYGYTF

V: TRBV5-4
J: TRBJ2-7
size: NA
D: TRBD2
DNA: TGTGCCAGCAGCACCTCTCCGGGACTAGGAACCCCGCAGTACTTC
CDR3: CASSTSPGLGTPQYF

V: TRBV19
J: TRBJ1-1
size: NA
D: NA
DNA: TGTGCCAGTAGTATGGTCCGGGGTACTGAAGCTTTCTTT
CDR3: CASSMVRGTEAFF

V: TRBV5-8
J: TRBJ2-7
size: NA
D: TRBD2
DNA: TGTGCCAGCAGCTGGGGACTAGCGGGAGGGGACGAGCAGTACTTC
CDR3: CASSWGLAGGDEQYF

V: TRBV28
J: TRBJ2-5
size: NA
D: NA
DNA: TGTGCCAGCAGTTTCGGGGGCAGGGCGGAGACCCAGTACTTC
CDR3: CASSFGGRAETQYF

V: TRBV7-9
J: TRBJ2-5
size: NA
D: NA
DNA: TGTGCCAGCAGCTCGGCAGGGACGCCGGAGACCCAGTACTTC
CDR3: CASSSAGTPETQYF

V: TRBV19
J: TRBJ2-3
size: NA
D: NA
DNA: TGTGCCAGTAGTAGCGGACTCTCAGATACGCAGTATTTT
CDR3: CASSSGLSDTQYF

V: TRBV7-9
J: TRBJ2-7
size: NA
D: NA
DNA: TGTGCCAGCAGCTTCCCAGGGGCCCCCGTGAAGCAGTACTTC
CDR3: CASSFPGAPVKQYF